Listed here is a single TCR beta chain. What it binds is not known. The data stem from a study of OX40 agonist ivuxolimab in advanced cancers. Whole-study findings and limits: Antigen specificity was not determined for the expanded peripheral T cells.

This table comes from immunoSEQ multiplex PCR, and its TCRdb copy is limited to in-frame clones, with some not included. In the table there are tens of thousands of clones, about 90% of which are singletons. Trimming took 6 bases from V and 6 from J; bases not matched to a gene: 9. Germline CDR1 reads SEHNR; CDR2 reads FQNEAQ (reference sequence). The CDR3 runs to 14 residues. This rearrangement joins TRBV7-9 to TRBJ2-7, with 9 positions matching TRBD1. The TCR comes from an adult with an advanced solid tumor such as melanoma, head and neck, liver or kidney cancer. Here the sequenced sample was CD4+ or CD8+ T cells sorted from blood, taken in a trial of the OX40 agonist ivuxolimab. The CDR3 DNA is TGTGCCAGCAGACACGGGACAGGGTCGAGCGAGCAGTACTTC. Translating it yields CASRHGTGSSEQYF.